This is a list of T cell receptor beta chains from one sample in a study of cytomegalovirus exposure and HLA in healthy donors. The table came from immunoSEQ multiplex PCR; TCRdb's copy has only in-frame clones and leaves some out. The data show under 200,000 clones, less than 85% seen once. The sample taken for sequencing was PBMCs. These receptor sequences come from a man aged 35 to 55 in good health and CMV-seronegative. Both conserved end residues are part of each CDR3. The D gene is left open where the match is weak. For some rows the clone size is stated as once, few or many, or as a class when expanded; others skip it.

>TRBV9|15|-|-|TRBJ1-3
TGTGCCAGCAGCGTCGGTCCCGACGGGGGAAACACCATATATTTT
CASSVGPDGGNTIYF
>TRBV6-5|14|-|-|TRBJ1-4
TGTGCCAGCAGCATAGGGGTCCTTGATGAAAAACTGTTTTTT
CASSIGVLDEKLFF
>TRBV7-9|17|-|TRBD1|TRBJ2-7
TGTGCCAGCAGCACGTACACCGGGACAGGGGAGAGCAACGAGCAGTACTTC
CASSTYTGTGESNEQYF
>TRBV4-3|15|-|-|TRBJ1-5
TGCGCCAGCAGCCAAGGTACGAGGGCTGGTCAGCCCCAGCATTTT
CASSQGTRAGQPQHF
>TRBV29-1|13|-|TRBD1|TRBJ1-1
TGCAGCGCTGAGGGACAGATGGGCGCTGAAGCTTTCTTT
CSAEGQMGAEAFF
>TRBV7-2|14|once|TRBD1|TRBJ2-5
TGTGCCAGCAGTCCGACAGGGGGCGTTGAGACCCAGTACTTC
CASSPTGGVETQYF
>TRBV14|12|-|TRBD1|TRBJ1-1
TGTGCCAGCAGCCATGTGGGACAGGGAGCTTTCTTT
CASSHVGQGAFF
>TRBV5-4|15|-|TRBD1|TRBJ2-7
TGTGCCAGCAGCCCCGGGACAGGAACTAACTACGAGCAGTACTTC
CASSPGTGTNYEQYF
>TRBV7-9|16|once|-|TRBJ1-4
TGTGCCAGCAGCTCATCGGACAAGCCGCTAGCGGAAAAACTGTTTTTT
CASSSSDKPLAEKLFF
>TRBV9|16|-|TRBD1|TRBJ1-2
TGTGCCAGCAGCGTAGGGGGGACAGGGGTTGGCTATGGCTACACCTTC
CASSVGGTGVGYGYTF
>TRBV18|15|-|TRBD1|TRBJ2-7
TGTGCCAGCTCACCATCGGGACAGGGGGATGGCGAGCAGTACTTC
CASSPSGQGDGEQYF
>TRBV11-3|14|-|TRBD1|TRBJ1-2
TGTGCCAGCAGCGTACGGACAGGGCGCGATGGCTACACCTTC
CASSVRTGRDGYTF
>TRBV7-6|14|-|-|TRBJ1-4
TGTGCCAGCAGCTTACAGGGATCCAATGAAAAACTGTTTTTT
CASSLQGSNEKLFF
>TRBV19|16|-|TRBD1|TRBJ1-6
TGTGCCAGTAGGGGCGAGGGGGCGAGTGGAAACTCACCCCTCCACTTT
CASRGEGASGNSPLHF
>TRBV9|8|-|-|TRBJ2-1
TGCCTATTGACTCAGCAGTTCTTC
CLLTQQFF
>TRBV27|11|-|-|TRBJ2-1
TGTGCCAGCCAGGGGTACAATGAGCAGTTCTTC
CASQGYNEQFF
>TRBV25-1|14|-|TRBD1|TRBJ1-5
TGTGCCAGCAGATCGGGACAGGGTTTTCAGCCCCAGCATTTT
CASRSGQGFQPQHF
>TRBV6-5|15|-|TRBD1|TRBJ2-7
TGTGCCAGCAGCCCCTCCGGGACAGGGTCCTACGAGCAGTACTTC
CASSPSGTGSYEQYF
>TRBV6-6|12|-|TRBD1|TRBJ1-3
TGTGCCAGCAGGGACAGGGAAAACACCATATATTTT
CASRDRENTIYF
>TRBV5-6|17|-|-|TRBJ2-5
TGTGCCAGCAGCCGAACAGTCGCCTACAGGGAGGGGGAGACCCAGTACTTC
CASSRTVAYREGETQYF
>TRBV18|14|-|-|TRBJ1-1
TGTGCCAGCTCACCGGAAAGGACAGACACTGAAGCTTTCTTT
CASSPERTDTEAFF
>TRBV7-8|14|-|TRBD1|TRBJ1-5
TGTGCCAGCAGCTCGGACAGGAAAGATCAGCCCCAGCATTTT
CASSSDRKDQPQHF
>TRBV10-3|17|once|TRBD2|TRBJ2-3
TGTGCCATCAGTGCGACTAGCGGGGCACCTAGCACAGATACGCAGTATTTT
CAISATSGAPSTDTQYF
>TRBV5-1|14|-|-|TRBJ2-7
TGCGCCAGCAGCTTACTAACGAGCTCCTACGAGCAGTACTTC
CASSLLTSSYEQYF
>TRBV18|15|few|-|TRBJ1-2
TGTGCCAGCTCACCCCGTGAAGGGGGGGTCTATGGCTACACCTTC
CASSPREGGVYGYTF
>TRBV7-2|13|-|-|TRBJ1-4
TGTGCCAGCAGCTGGCGGAGAGGTGAAAAACTGTTTTTT
CASSWRRGEKLFF
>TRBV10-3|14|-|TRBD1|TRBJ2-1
TGTGCCATCAGTGAGCAGGGACAGGGTGATGAGCAGTTCTTC
CAISEQGQGDEQFF
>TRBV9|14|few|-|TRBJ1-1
TGTGCCAGCAGCACACAGACCGGGAACACTGAAGCTTTCTTT
CASSTQTGNTEAFF
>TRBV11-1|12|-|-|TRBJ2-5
TGTGCCAGCAGCTCGGGTCGGGTGACCCAGTACTTC
CASSSGRVTQYF
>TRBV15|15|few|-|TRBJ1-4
TGTGCCACCAGCAGAGATCAGGACTGGGCTAGAAAACTGTTTTTT
CATSRDQDWARKLFF
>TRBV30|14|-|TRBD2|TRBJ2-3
TGTGCCTGGTCTGCGGGAGTGGGCACAGATACGCAGTATTTT
CAWSAGVGTDTQYF
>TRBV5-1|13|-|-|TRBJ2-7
TGCGCCAGCAGCCGACTAGACAGCTACGAGCAGTACTTC
CASSRLDSYEQYF
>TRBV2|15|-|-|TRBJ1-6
TGTGCCAGCAGTCCTACCCCGGGAGATAGTTCACCCCTCCACTTT
CASSPTPGDSSPLHF
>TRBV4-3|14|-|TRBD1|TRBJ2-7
TGCGCCAGCAGCTTAGGGACAGGGGTAGACGAGCAGTACTTC
CASSLGTGVDEQYF
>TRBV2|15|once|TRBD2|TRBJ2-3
TGTGCCAGCAGGGGGACTAGCGGGAGTGGGGATACGCAGTATTTT
CASRGTSGSGDTQYF
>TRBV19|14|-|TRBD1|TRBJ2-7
TGTGCCAGTAGTTTACGGACAGGGCACCACGAGCAGTACTTC
CASSLRTGHHEQYF
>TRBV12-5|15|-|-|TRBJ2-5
TGTGCTAGTGGTTCGACGGACAGCCACAAAGAGACCCAGTACTTC
CASGSTDSHKETQYF
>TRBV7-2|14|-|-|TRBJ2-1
TGTGCCAGCAGCTCAACCGGCGGGAAAATTGAGCAGTTCTTC
CASSSTGGKIEQFF
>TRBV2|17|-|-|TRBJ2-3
TGTGCCAGCAGCCCCCCGACGGGACTCCCCGGGGCAGATACGCAGTATTTT
CASSPPTGLPGADTQYF
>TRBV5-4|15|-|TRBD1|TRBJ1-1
TGTGCCAGCAGCTTCCGACAGGGGGCTATGACTGAAGCTTTCTTT
CASSFRQGAMTEAFF
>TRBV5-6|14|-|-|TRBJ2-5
TGTGCCAGCAGCTCGTCTCCTGGAGGGGAGACCCAGTACTTC
CASSSSPGGETQYF
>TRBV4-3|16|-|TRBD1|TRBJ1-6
TGCGCCAGCAGCCCGGCTATCGGACAGGGGTATTCACCCCTCCACTTT
CASSPAIGQGYSPLHF
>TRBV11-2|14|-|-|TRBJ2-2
TGTGCCAGCAGCCCGACGGGTGTCACCGGGGAGCTGTTTTTT
CASSPTGVTGELFF
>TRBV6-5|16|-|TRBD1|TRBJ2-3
TGTGCCAGCAGTTACTCAGGGGACAGGGGAACAGATACGCAGTATTTT
CASSYSGDRGTDTQYF
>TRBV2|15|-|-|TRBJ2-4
TGTGCCAGCAGTGAAGAGAGATTAGCCAAAAACATTCAGTACTTC
CASSEERLAKNIQYF